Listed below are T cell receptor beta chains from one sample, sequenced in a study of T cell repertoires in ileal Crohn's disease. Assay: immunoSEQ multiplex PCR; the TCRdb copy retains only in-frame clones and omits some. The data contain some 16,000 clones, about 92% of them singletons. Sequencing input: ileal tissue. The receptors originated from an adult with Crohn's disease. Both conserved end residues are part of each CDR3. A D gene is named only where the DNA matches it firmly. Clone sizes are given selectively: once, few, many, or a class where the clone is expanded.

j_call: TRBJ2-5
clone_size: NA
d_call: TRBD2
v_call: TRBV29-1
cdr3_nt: TGCAGCGTCCCAACCGGGACTAGCGGGGGGCCGGTGGAGACCCAGTACTTC
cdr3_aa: CSVPTGTSGGPVETQYF

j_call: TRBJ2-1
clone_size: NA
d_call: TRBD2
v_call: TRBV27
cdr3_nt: TGTGCCAGCAGTTGGCTAGCGGGGGGGACCGACTCCAATGAGCAGTTCTTC
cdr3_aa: CASSWLAGGTDSNEQFF

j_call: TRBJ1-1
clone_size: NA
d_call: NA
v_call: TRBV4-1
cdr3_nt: TGCGCCAGCAGCCCGGGGGGAGCTGAAGCTTTCTTT
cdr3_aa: CASSPGGAEAFF

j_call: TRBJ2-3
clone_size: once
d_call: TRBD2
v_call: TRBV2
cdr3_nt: TGTGCCAGCAGTTCCTCTGGACTAGCGGGGAGGGCAGATACGCAGTATTTT
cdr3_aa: CASSSSGLAGRADTQYF

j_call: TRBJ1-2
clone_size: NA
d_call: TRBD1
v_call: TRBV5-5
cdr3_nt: TGTGCCAGCAGCGAGGACAGGGGAAACTATGGCTACACCTTC
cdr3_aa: CASSEDRGNYGYTF

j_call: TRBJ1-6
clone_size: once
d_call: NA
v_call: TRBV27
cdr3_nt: TGTGCCAGCAGTTTGGACAGATTTTCACCCCTCCACTTT
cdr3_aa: CASSLDRFSPLHF

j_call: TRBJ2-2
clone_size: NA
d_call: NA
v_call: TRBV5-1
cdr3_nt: TGCGCCAGCAGCTTGGAGGGGCTCGGCACCGGGGAGCTGTTTTTT
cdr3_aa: CASSLEGLGTGELFF

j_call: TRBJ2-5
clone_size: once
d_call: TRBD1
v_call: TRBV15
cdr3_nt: TGTGCCACCAGCAAACCGACAGGGTCGGGACCAGAGACCCAGTACTTC
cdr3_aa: CATSKPTGSGPETQYF

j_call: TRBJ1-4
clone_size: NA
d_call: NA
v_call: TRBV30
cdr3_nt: TGTGCCTGGAGCGGGTTGCGGACAGCAACTAATGAAAAACTGTTTTTT
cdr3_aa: CAWSGLRTATNEKLFF

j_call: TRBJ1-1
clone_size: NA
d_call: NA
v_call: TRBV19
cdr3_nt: TGTGCCAGTAGTTTTGACAGTCGAGAAGCTTTCTTT
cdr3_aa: CASSFDSREAFF

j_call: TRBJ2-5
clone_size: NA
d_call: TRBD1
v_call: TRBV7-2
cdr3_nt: TGTGCCAGCATCCGGACAGGGGGGCTAGAGACCCAGTACTTC
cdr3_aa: CASIRTGGLETQYF

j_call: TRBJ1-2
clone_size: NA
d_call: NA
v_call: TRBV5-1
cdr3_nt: TGCGCCAGCAGCTTGGTGCCAGACACGAACTATGGCTACACCTTC
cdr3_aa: CASSLVPDTNYGYTF

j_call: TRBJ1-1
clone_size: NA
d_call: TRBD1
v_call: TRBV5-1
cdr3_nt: TGCGCCAGCAGCGCTACAGGGGGATGGAGTGAAGCTTTCTTT
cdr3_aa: CASSATGGWSEAFF

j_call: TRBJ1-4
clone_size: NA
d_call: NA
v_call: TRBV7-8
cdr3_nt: TGTGCCAGCAGCTACTCGGCTGGGCTGTTTGAAAAACTGTTTTTT
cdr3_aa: CASSYSAGLFEKLFF

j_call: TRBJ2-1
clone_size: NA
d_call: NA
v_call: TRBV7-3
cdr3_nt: TGTGCCAGCAGCCCGTTAGCGGTGTCGTCCTACAATGAGCAGTTCTTC
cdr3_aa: CASSPLAVSSYNEQFF

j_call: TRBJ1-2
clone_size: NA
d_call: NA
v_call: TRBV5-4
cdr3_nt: TGTGCCAGCAGCTTGGAGACAGAAAACTATGGCTACACCTTC
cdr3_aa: CASSLETENYGYTF

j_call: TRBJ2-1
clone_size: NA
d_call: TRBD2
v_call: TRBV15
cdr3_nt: TGTGCCACCAGCAGAGGTCTAGCGGGGGCCCCGCTGCCTCCGGAGCAGTTCTTC
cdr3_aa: CATSRGLAGAPLPPEQFF

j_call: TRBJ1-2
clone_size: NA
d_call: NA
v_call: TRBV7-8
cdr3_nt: TGTGCCAGCAGCTCAGCGACAGGCCCGCATGCCTATGGCTACACCTTC
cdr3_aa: CASSSATGPHAYGYTF

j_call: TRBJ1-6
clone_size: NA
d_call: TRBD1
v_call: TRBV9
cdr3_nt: TGTGCCAGCAGCGTAGGACAGGGTGCCTATAATTCACCCCTCCACTTT
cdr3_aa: CASSVGQGAYNSPLHF

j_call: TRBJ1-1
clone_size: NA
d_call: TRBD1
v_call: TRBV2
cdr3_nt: TGTGCCAGCAGTGAAGCGGCCTATGGACAGGGACCTAGGCGTGAAGCTTTCTTT
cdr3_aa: CASSEAAYGQGPRREAFF

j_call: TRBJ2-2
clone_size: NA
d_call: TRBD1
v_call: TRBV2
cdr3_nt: TGTGCCAGCAGTCCGGGACAGGGGGCCACCGGGGAGCTGTTTTTT
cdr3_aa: CASSPGQGATGELFF

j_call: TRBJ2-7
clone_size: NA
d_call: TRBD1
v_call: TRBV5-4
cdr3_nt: TGTGCCAGCCGGGACAGAGACTCCTACGAGCAGTACTTC
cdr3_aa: CASRDRDSYEQYF

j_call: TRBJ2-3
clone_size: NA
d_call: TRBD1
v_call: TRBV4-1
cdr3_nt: TGCGCCAGCAGCCGCAGGACAGGGTGGAAAGATACGCAGTATTTT
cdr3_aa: CASSRRTGWKDTQYF

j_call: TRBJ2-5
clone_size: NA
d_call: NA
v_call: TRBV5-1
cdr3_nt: TGCGCCAGCAGCTTGTCGGGGGAGACCCAGTACTTC
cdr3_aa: CASSLSGETQYF

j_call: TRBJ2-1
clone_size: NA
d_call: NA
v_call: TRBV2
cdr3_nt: TGTGCCAGCCAGAGAGGCAGCAACAATGAGCAGTTCTTC
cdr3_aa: CASQRGSNNEQFF

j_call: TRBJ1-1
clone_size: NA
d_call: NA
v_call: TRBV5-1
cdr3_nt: TGCGCCAGCAGCTTGGGACTGGGGAACACTGAAGCTTTCTTT
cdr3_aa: CASSLGLGNTEAFF

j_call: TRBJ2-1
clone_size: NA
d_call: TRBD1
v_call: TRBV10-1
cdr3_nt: TGCGCCAGCAGTGAAAGTACAGGGGATCGGCCCTACAATGAGCAGTTCTTC
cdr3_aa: CASSESTGDRPYNEQFF

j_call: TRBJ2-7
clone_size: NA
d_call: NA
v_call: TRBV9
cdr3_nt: TGTGCCAGCAGCGTATCGACCCATTTTAGCGGCGAGCAGTACTTC
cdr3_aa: CASSVSTHFSGEQYF

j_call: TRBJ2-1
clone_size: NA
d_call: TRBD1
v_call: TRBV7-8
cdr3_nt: TGTGCCAGCAGCCCACACCGGACAGGCTTTAACAATGAGCAGTTCTTC
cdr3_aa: CASSPHRTGFNNEQFF

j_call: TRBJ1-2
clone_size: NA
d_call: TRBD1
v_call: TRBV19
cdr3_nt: TGTGCCAGTAGTATTATAGGGACAGCCTCCCTATGGGGCTACACCTTC
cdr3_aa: CASSIIGTASLWGYTF

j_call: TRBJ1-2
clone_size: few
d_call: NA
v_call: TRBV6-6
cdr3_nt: TGTGCCAGCAGCTCCGACGGAGCTAACTATGGCTACACCTTC
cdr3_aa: CASSSDGANYGYTF

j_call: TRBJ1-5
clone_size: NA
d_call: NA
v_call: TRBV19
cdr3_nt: TGTGCCAGTAGTTTAGGTCTTATTAGCAATCAGCCCCAGCATTTT
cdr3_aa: CASSLGLISNQPQHF

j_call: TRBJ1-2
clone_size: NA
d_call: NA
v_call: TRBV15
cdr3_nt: TGTGCCACCAGCAGAGAAGGAGCTAACTATGGCTACACCTTC
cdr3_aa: CATSREGANYGYTF

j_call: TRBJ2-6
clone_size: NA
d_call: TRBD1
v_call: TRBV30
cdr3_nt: TGTGCCTGGAGTTTGGACAGGGAGGACGTCCTGACTTTC
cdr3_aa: CAWSLDREDVLTF

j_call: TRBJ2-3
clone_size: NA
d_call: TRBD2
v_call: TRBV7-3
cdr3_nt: TGTGCCAGCAGCTTAACGCGGCGGGGGGGCACAGATACGCAGTATTTT
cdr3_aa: CASSLTRRGGTDTQYF

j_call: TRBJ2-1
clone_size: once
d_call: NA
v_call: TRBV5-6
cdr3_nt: TGTGCCAGCAGCTTGGCCGACTACTCCTACAATGAGCAGTTCTTC
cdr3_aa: CASSLADYSYNEQFF

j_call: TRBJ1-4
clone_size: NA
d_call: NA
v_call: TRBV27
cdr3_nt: TGTGCCAGCAGTAAGTCTGGAGTCGCTTCTCCCCCTGAAAAACTGTTTTTT
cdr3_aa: CASSKSGVASPPEKLFF

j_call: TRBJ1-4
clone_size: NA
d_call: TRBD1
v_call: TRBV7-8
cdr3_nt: TGTGCCAGCAGTTCTGCCAGGGGACAGGAAAAACTGTTTTTT
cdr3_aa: CASSSARGQEKLFF